This TCR beta chain was recorded in a study of blood T cell repertoires in COVID-19. The protocol was immunoSEQ multiplex PCR, while the TCRdb copy is restricted to in-frame clones and leaves out a portion. Of around 130,000 clones in the sample, about 81% were seen once. The CDR3 spans 12 residues. The germline V gene has CDR1 LNHDA and CDR2 SQIVND (reference sequence). Trimming shortened V by 5 bases and J by 8 bases, and 10 bases separated the two germline ends. The specimen was peripheral blood. The chain joins TRBV19 to TRBJ2-1; TRBD2 is a possible D gene (5 bases). This receptor was obtained from a woman of 80 years or more with acute or convalescent COVID-19. The CDR3 region has the DNA TGTGCCAGTAGTTTCCCCGGGGATGAGCAGTTCTTC. Amino acid sequence: CASSFPGDEQFF.